The rows below give T cell receptor beta chains drawn from one sample of a study of cytomegalovirus exposure and HLA in healthy donors. Data came from immunoSEQ multiplex PCR; TCRdb stores just in-frame clones and leaves some out. The data contain under 150,000 clones, 70% to 80% of them singletons. The material sequenced was PBMCs. These receptor sequences come from a man aged 18 to 30 in good health and CMV-seronegative. The CDR3 runs from the conserved cysteine through the conserved F or W. D genes are given only for firm matches. The listing skips clone size in some rows; elsewhere it reads once, few, many or a size class.

TRBJ1-1	.	TRBV7-6	.	TGTGCCAGCAGCTTAGCGCTAGGGGGGGGCACTGAAGCTTTCTTT	CASSLALGGGTEAFF
TRBJ1-2	.	TRBV9	.	TGTGCCAGCAGCGTAGTTGGCGGTGGCTACACCTTC	CASSVVGGGYTF
TRBJ2-4	once	TRBV4-3	.	TGCGCCAGCAGCCCCTCAATCGAGATATACTTAGCCAAAAACATTCAGTACTTC	CASSPSIEIYLAKNIQYF
TRBJ2-1	.	TRBV7-3	TRBD1	TGTGCCAGCAGCCCCGGGACAGGATCGACTAATGAGCAGTTCTTC	CASSPGTGSTNEQFF
TRBJ2-1	.	TRBV4-2	TRBD2	TGTGCCAGCAGCCAAGTAGGGGGGACTAGCAATGAGCAGTTCTTC	CASSQVGGTSNEQFF
TRBJ2-1	.	TRBV5-1	.	TGCGCCAGCAGCTTGGATGGGGGGTGGGTTTACAATGAGCAGTTCTTC	CASSLDGGWVYNEQFF
TRBJ2-1	.	TRBV18	TRBD2	TGTGCCAGCTCACCCAGGCCCGGGGAGGGCTCCTACAATGAGCAGTTCTTC	CASSPRPGEGSYNEQFF
TRBJ2-3	few	TRBV29-1	TRBD2	TGCAGCTCAAATAGCGGGAGGGTTAACACAGATACGCAGTATTTT	CSSNSGRVNTDTQYF
TRBJ1-3	.	TRBV7-8	.	TGTGCCAGCAGCTTAGTCGGTGACACCATATATTTT	CASSLVGDTIYF
TRBJ2-3	.	TRBV7-3	.	TGTGCCAGCAGCCCGTCCCCCTATGGAGCAGATACGCAGTATTTT	CASSPSPYGADTQYF
TRBJ2-1	many	TRBV6-4	TRBD2	TGTGCCAGCAGTGACTCTAGCGGGAGCTACAATGAGCAGTTCTTC	CASSDSSGSYNEQFF
TRBJ2-5	.	TRBV6-5	.	TGTGCCAGCAGTCACAACGGGGACCAAGAGACCCAGTACTTC	CASSHNGDQETQYF
TRBJ2-1	.	TRBV29-1	TRBD1	TGCAGCGTTGAGGGATTGGGGTCGGGACAGGTAACCTACAATGAGCAGTTCTTC	CSVEGLGSGQVTYNEQFF
TRBJ1-5	.	TRBV6-4	.	TGTGCCAGCAGCGCGACAGTAGATCAGCCCCAGCATTTT	CASSATVDQPQHF
TRBJ1-1	.	TRBV6-5	TRBD1	TGTGCCAGCAGTGGTAGACAGGGGGGTACTGAAGCTTTCTTT	CASSGRQGGTEAFF
TRBJ2-1	.	TRBV10-3	TRBD2	TGTGCCATCAGTCAAAGCGGGAGCTCCTACAATGAGCAGTTCTTC	CAISQSGSSYNEQFF
TRBJ2-7	.	TRBV6-1	.	TGTGCCAGCAGTGAAACCCCGGAGGGAGCCTTC	CASSETPEGAF
TRBJ2-1	.	TRBV6-6	.	TGTGCCAGCAGAGCGCTTAGCGCGAGCTCCTACAATGAGCAGTTCTTC	CASRALSASSYNEQFF
TRBJ1-1	.	TRBV10-3	.	TGTGCCATCAGTGTAGGGGGGGCCGGCGGGGGGAACACTGAAGCTTTCTTT	CAISVGGAGGGNTEAFF
TRBJ2-7	.	TRBV7-9	.	TGTGCCAGCAGCCCTGGACAGAATCGCGAGCAGTACTTC	CASSPGQNREQYF
TRBJ2-4	.	TRBV28	TRBD2	TGTGCCAGCAGTTTCGGAACCCCCCCCAGACTAGCGGGAGAAGTTTGGGCCTTC	CASSFGTPPRLAGEVWAF
TRBJ2-3	.	TRBV7-9	TRBD1	TGTGCCAGCAGCCTGACAGGGACCAGCACAGATACGCAGTATTTT	CASSLTGTSTDTQYF
TRBJ1-2	.	TRBV19	TRBD1	TGTGCCAGTACGCCTGGGACAGCTAACTATGGCTACACCTTC	CASTPGTANYGYTF
TRBJ2-1	.	TRBV7-2	.	TGTGCCAGCAGCTTCCGGGACTCGAACTACAATGAGCAGTTCTTC	CASSFRDSNYNEQFF
TRBJ2-3	.	TRBV5-1	.	TGCGCCAGCAGCCCGACCATTACCCCCGCGGCAGATACGCAGTATTTT	CASSPTITPAADTQYF
TRBJ2-1	.	TRBV9	TRBD2	TGTGCCAGCAGCGTAGACGGACTAGATACGAATGAGCAGTTCTTC	CASSVDGLDTNEQFF
TRBJ1-5	few	TRBV4-3	TRBD1	TGCGCCAGCAGCCAGGGGACAGGAAGGGAGCCCCAGCATTTT	CASSQGTGREPQHF
TRBJ1-3	.	TRBV5-8	TRBD1	TGTGCCAGCACCTTGGGACAGAGCTCTGGAAACACCATATATTTT	CASTLGQSSGNTIYF
TRBJ2-1	.	TRBV2	TRBD2	TGTGCCAGCAGAACGGGACTAGCGGGGCGGGATGAGCAGTTCTTC	CASRTGLAGRDEQFF
TRBJ2-7	.	TRBV30	.	TGTGCCTGGAATGACAACTCCTACGAGCAGTACTTC	CAWNDNSYEQYF
TRBJ1-2	few	TRBV7-6	.	TGTGCCAGCAGCTTATCCCCGTCTAACGGGGTTAACTATGGCTACACCTTC	CASSLSPSNGVNYGYTF
TRBJ2-3	.	TRBV29-1	TRBD1	TGCAGCGTTGGACAGGGAGAGGTTTCAGATACGCAGTATTTT	CSVGQGEVSDTQYF
TRBJ2-3	.	TRBV5-6	.	TGTGCCAGCAGCTGGGGCAGCCCCCCAAACGTGCATACGCAGTATTTT	CASSWGSPPNVHTQYF
TRBJ2-7	.	TRBV27	.	TGTGCCAGCAGTTTAGGGGCCCCCTTCTACGAGCAGTACTTC	CASSLGAPFYEQYF
TRBJ2-3	.	TRBV4-1	TRBD2	TGCGCCAGCAGCCAGAGGACTAGCGGGACTGATACGCAGTATTTT	CASSQRTSGTDTQYF
TRBJ1-3	.	TRBV6-1	TRBD1	TGTGCCAGCAGTCGACAGGGGCCTGGAAACACCATATATTTT	CASSRQGPGNTIYF
TRBJ2-1	once	TRBV18	.	TGTGCCAGCTCGTTGACTATGGAAAACAATGAGCAGTTCTTC	CASSLTMENNEQFF
TRBJ2-1	.	TRBV7-3	TRBD1	TGTGCCAGCAGCCCCGCAGGGGGCGGCCGGAATGAGCAGTTCTTC	CASSPAGGGRNEQFF
TRBJ2-7	.	TRBV7-9	TRBD2	TGTTCCAGCAGCCAAGGTCAGCGGGGGCGAATGGACGAGCAGTACTTC	CSSSQGQRGRMDEQYF
TRBJ2-1	once	TRBV2	.	TGTGCCAGCACCTCCCGGCTCCGGGAGTGGACTGAGCAGTTCTTC	CASTSRLREWTEQFF
TRBJ2-7	.	TRBV6-5	TRBD1	TGTGCCAGCAGTTACGGACAGGGAAGCTCCTACGAGCAGTACTTC	CASSYGQGSSYEQYF